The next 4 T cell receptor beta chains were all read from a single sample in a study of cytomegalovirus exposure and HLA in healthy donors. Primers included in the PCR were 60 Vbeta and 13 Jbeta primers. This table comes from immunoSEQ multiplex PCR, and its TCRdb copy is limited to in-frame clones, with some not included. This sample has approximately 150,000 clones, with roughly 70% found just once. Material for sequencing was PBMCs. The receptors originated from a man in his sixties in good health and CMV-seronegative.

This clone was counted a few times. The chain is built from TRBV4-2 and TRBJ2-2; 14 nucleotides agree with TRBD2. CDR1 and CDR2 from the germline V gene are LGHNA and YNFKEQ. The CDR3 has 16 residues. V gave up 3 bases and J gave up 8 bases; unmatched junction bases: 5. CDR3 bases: TGTGCCAGCAGCCAGGGGACTAGCGGGAGTATAGGGGAGCTGTTTTTT. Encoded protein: CASSQGTSGSIGELFF.

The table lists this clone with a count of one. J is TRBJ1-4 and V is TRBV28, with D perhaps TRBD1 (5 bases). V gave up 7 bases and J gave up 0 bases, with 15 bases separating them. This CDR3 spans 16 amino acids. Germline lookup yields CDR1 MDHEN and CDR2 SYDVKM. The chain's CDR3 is CASTLTEVATNEKLFF. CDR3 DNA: TGTGCCAGCACCCTGACAGAGGTTGCAACTAATGAAAAACTGTTTTTT. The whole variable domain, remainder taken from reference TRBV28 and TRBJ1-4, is DVKVTQSSRYLVKRTGEKVFLECVQDMDHENMFWYRQDPGLGLRLIYFSYDVKMKEKGDIPEGYSVSREKKERFSLILESASTNQTSMYLCASTLTEVATNEKLFFGSGTQLSVL.

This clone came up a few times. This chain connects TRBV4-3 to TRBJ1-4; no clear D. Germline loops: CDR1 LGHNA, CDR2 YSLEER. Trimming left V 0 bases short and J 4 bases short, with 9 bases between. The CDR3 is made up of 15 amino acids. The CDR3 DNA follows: TGCGCCAGCAGCCAAGACGCAGGACTTAATGAAAAACTGTTTTTT. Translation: CASSQDAGLNEKLFF.

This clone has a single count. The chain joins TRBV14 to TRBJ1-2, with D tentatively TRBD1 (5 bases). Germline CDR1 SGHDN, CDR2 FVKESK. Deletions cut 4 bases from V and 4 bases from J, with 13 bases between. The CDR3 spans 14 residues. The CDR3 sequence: CASSRRQLIYGYTF. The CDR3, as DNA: TGTGCCAGCAGCCGCAGACAGCTGATCTATGGCTACACCTTC.